The next 9 T cell receptor beta chains were all read from a single sample in a study of T cell repertoires in ileal Crohn's disease. TCRdb's copy holds only in-frame clones and misses some; the assay was immunoSEQ multiplex PCR. Of 4,500 to 6,500 clones detected, approximately 95% appear once; the ten largest clones hold 0.31%. Source material: ileal tissue. The receptors here all came from an adult with Crohn's disease.

This rearrangement joins TRBV15 to TRBJ1-1; D perhaps matches TRBD1 (6 bases). V dropped 0 bases and J dropped 4 bases, with 12 bases sitting between them. The CDR3 totals 15 residues. Germline-derived CDR1 and CDR2 are LNHNV and YYDKDF (reference sequence). CDR3 sequence reads: CATSRDRGAGTEAFF. DNA for the CDR3: TGTGCCACCAGCAGAGATCGGGGGGCAGGCACTGAAGCTTTCTTT.

The chain uses TRBV18 and TRBJ2-3, with TRBD2 matching 8 bases. The CDR3 runs 16 residues. With V trimmed by 3 bases and J by 0 bases, 5 bases remained unmatched. Per germline, CDR1 KGHSH and CDR2 LQKENI. The CDR3 protein is CASSPKSGGSTDTQYF. The CDR3 DNA follows: TGTGCCAGCTCACCTAAGAGCGGGGGTAGCACAGATACGCAGTATTTT. Supplemented by reference TRBV18 and TRBJ2-3, the full variable domain reads NAGVMQNPRHLVRRRGQEARLRCSPMKGHSHVYWYRQLPEEGLKFMVYLQKENIIDESGMPKERFSAEFPKEGPSILRIQQVVRGDSAAYFCASSPKSGGSTDTQYFGPGTRLTVL.

This chain joins TRBV27 and TRBJ2-7; TRBD2 aligns across 8 bases. The germline V gene encodes CDR1 MNHEY and CDR2 SMNVEV (reference sequence). CDR3 length equals 13 residues. V shed 7 bases, J shed 2 bases, and the junction held 4 bases outside the gene matches. The CDR3 loop reads CASKRGPTYEQYF. CDR3 bases: TGTGCCAGCAAGCGGGGGCCCACCTACGAGCAGTACTTC.

This chain connects TRBV7-6 to TRBJ1-4, with D possibly being TRBD1 (5 bases). The CDR3 extends over 15 amino acids. Germline CDR1 SGHVS, CDR2 FNYEAQ. V was clipped by 1 base and J by 3 bases, with 9 bases between them. CDR3 amino acids: CASSLVRGPNEKLFF. The CDR3 bases are TGTGCCAGCAGCTTAGTTAGGGGTCCTAATGAAAAACTGTTTTTT.

The rearrangement joins TRBV11-2 to TRBJ1-2; D is perhaps TRBD1 (5 bases). The CDR3 totals 15 residues. Germline CDR1 is SGHAT and CDR2 is FQNNGV. Trimming took 2 bases from V and 5 from J, leaving 15 bases between them. The CDR3 loop reads CASSLRGGDNYGYTF. In DNA form, the CDR3 reads TGTGCCAGCAGCTTACGGGGAGGGGATAATTATGGCTACACCTTC.

The chain employs TRBV5-1 and TRBJ1-1; no clear D. The CDR3 runs to 15 residues. V was clipped by 0 bases and J by 4 bases, with 13 bases between them. Germline CDR1 is SGHRS and CDR2 is YFSETQ. The CDR3 coding sequence is TGCGCCAGCAGCTTGGTACGTGGTTTCGGCACTGAAGCTTTCTTT. It specifies CASSLVRGFGTEAFF.

J is TRBJ2-5 and V is TRBV18; D may be TRBD1 (6 bases). V was pared by 10 bases and J by 5 bases, with 23 bases between. The CDR3 runs to 15 residues. The germline V gene has CDR1 KGHSH and CDR2 LQKENI. The CDR3 bases are TGTGCCACCACCTCGCCGGCAGGGGTTCCGGAGACCCAGTACTTC. Protein: CATTSPAGVPETQYF. Drawing the rest from reference TRBV18 and TRBJ2-5, the complete variable domain is NAGVMQNPRHLVRRRGQEARLRCSPMKGHSHVYWYRQLPEEGLKFMVYLQKENIIDESGMPKERFSAEFPKEGPSILRIQQVVRGDSAAYFCATTSPAGVPETQYFGPGTRLLVL.

The V call is TRBV5-6, the J call TRBJ1-2; D might be TRBD1 (5 bases). Germline CDR1 SGHDT, CDR2 YYEEEE. V was clipped by 0 bases and J by 3 bases, with 15 bases between them. This CDR3 has 16 amino acids. For the CDR3, the DNA is TGTGCCAGCAGCTTGGGCGGGACCTCGGACGACTATGGCTACACCTTC. Protein sequence: CASSLGGTSDDYGYTF.

The rearrangement uses TRBV7-9 and TRBJ1-2; TRBD1 matches 9 bases. V lost 6 bases to trimming and J lost 10 bases; unmatched junction nucleotides: 12. CDR1 is SEHNR, CDR2 FQNEAQ, per germline (reference sequence). The CDR3 sequence is 14 residues long. The CDR3 DNA reads as TGTGCCAGCAGTTCTTCCCGGGACAGGGTAGCCTACACCTTC. It is translated as CASSSSRDRVAYTF.